This entry features one T cell receptor (beta chain) sequence. This clonotype was seen more than once but under ten times. Its antigen is still unknown. No quality values exist for individual bases; no much larger clone is one base distant. The library came from RT-PCR. Sequencer: Illumina HiSeq 2500. TCRdb trimmed the raw reads at Q25, called clones with MiXCR and kept productive beta chains. Every CDR3 protein is listed once, alongside the most common genes and DNA of its rows. This sample is represented by 700,000 to 900,000 distinct CDR3 sequences; 21% of them were singletons. Of the sample, more than 8.5% is held by the ten largest clones. This sample was included in a study of response to subunit inactivated influenza vaccine (dated by TCRdb to 2016 to 2018). For the wider study: Deep quantitative profiling of the T cell receptor repertoire was used in the study to follow responses to a trivalent subunit inactivated influenza vaccine.

Study-wide findings and limitations: The authors suggested that each seasonal influenza vaccination may recruit only a limited number of new T cells.

This clonotype originated in a man between 50 and 59 years old who received an inactivated influenza vaccine. Donor details come from another sample of the same person, matched by shared clones. Sample: PBMCs from blood, taken around 5 days after vaccination.

This receptor has the CDR3 CASTKGLAGGQTQYF. The DNA is as follows: TGTGCCAGCACCAAGGGACTAGCGGGAGGTCAGACCCAGTACTTC. The sequence is built from TRBV7-9 and TRBJ2-5; TRBD2 matches 15 bases in the middle. From a lookup of the germline V gene (reference sequence), CDR1 and CDR2 are SEHNR and FQNEAQ. Compared with germline, V lacks 7 bases and J lacks 6 bases; bases without a gene match: 6. The CDR3 spans 15 residues, from the cysteine through the phenylalanine. Just the 45-base CDR3 DNA is kept, in frame starting at base 1.